This T cell receptor beta chain appears in the sequencing data of a study of PD-1 blockade in classical Hodgkin lymphoma. With regard to this clone: The antigen is undetermined.

Profiling relied on immunoSEQ multiplex PCR, and the TCRdb table lists in-frame clones only, not all of them. In the table there are about 28,000 clones, 70% to 90% of which are singletons. In every patient, relapse followed autologous stem cell transplantation, while exposure to brentuximab vedotin differed. The CDR3 sequence is 16 residues long. Germline lookup yields CDR1 MNHNS and CDR2 SASEGT. The V and J ends lost 1 base and 5 bases, in that order; junction bases with no gene match: 8. Study-level findings and limits: Patients with an early start, nivolumab under 1 year after ASCT, were excluded. CD4+ but not CD8+ TCR diversity rose significantly by C4D1. At baseline, newly diagnosed patients reportedly showed less TCR diversity than healthy donors. Newly diagnosed patients had diversity similar to the baseline diversity of complete responders.

The TCR sequence derives from a human donor with classical Hodgkin lymphoma. The V call is TRBV6-1, the J call TRBJ1-5; 7 bases are a match to TRBD1. Specimen: peripheral blood mononuclear cells (PBMCs), collected before the second cycle of nivolumab. The CDR3 nucleotides are TGTGCCAGCAGTGAAGGAAAAGGGACAGTGCATCAGCCCCAGCATTTT. Translated, it gives CASSEGKGTVHQPQHF.